These 12 T cell receptor beta chains were sequenced from one sample in a study of PD-L1 blockade in urothelial cancer. This table comes from immunoSEQ multiplex PCR, and its TCRdb copy is limited to in-frame clones, with some not included. The data show roughly 20,000 clones, with about 86% seen just once and 3.7% held by the top ten. The sequences come from PBMCs, collected around atezolizumab (anti-PD-L1) treatment. These receptors were collected from a man aged 45-60 years with urothelial cancer.

V and J are TRBV23-1 and TRBJ1-1; 9 bases fit TRBD1. TRBV23-1 is labeled an ORF, and its function is uncertain. After removal of 6 bases from V and 4 bases from J, the junction contained 6 bases not matched to a gene. The CDR3 extends over 14 amino acids. CDR3 protein: CASRKQGAGTEAFF. The CDR3 coding sequence is TGCGCCAGCAGAAAACAGGGGGCAGGCACTGAAGCTTTCTTT.

The rearrangement uses TRBV9 and TRBJ1-2, with TRBD1 identical over 7 bases. The CDR3 runs to 18 residues. The junction had 14 bases not matched to a gene; V was cut back by 3 bases and J by 0 bases. The V gene's germline CDR1 is SGDLS and CDR2 YYNGEE. The CDR3 DNA sequence: TGTGCCAGCAGCGGAATTACCGGGACAGCCGTTCCTAACTATGGCTACACCTTC. Its protein product is CASSGITGTAVPNYGYTF.

This chain connects TRBV7-9 to TRBJ2-1; 10 bases are a match to TRBD1. Germline V CDR1 and CDR2: SEHNR, FQNEAQ (reference sequence). The CDR3 spans 17 residues. After removal of 4 bases from V and 5 bases from J, the junction contained 11 bases not matched to a gene. The CDR3 coding sequence is TGTGCCAGCAGCTCCGGTTTGAGGGACAGGGGCGACAATGAGCAGTTCTTC. Encoded protein: CASSSGLRDRGDNEQFF.

This clone was seen once. The chain links TRBV19 to TRBJ2-7; 8 nucleotides match TRBD1. The CDR3 consists of 13 residues. J lost 5 bases, V lost 6 bases, and 6 bases had no gene match. Germline assignment: CDR1 LNHDA and CDR2 SQIVND (reference sequence). This CDR3 is CASSPDREDEQYF. CDR3 DNA: TGTGCCAGTAGCCCGGACAGGGAGGACGAGCAGTACTTC.

The V call is TRBV2, the J call TRBJ2-7; 15 bases line up with TRBD2. This CDR3 spans 16 amino acids. The germline V gene encodes CDR1 SNHLY and CDR2 FYNNEI. V lost 10 bases, J lost 3 bases, and 10 bases stayed unmatched. The CDR3 DNA reads as TGTGCCACCCTGGGACTAGCGGGAGGTACTTTCTACGAGCAGTACTTC. As protein: CATLGLAGGTFYEQYF.

This rearrangement joins TRBV11-2 to TRBJ2-3; possible D gene TRBD2, 6 bases. CDR1 is SGHAT, CDR2 FQNNGV, per germline. CDR3 length: 16 amino acids. V was cut by 1 base and J by 4 bases, with 15 bases left in between. The CDR3 DNA sequence: TGTGCCAGCAGCTTAGGGAAAATAGCGGCTGCAGATACGCAGTATTTT. Translated, it gives CASSLGKIAAADTQYF. The whole variable domain, filled in from reference TRBV11-2 and TRBJ2-3, reads EAGVAQSPRYKIIEKRQSVAFWCNPISGHATLYWYQQILGQGPKLLIQFQNNGVVDDSQLPKDRFSAERLKGVDSTLKIQPAKLEDSAVYLCASSLGKIAAADTQYFGPGTRLTVL.

The V and J genes are TRBV6-1 and TRBJ2-1; the D is unclear. Trimming stripped 7 bases from V and 2 bases from J, with 15 bases between. CDR1 MNHNS and CDR2 SASEGT come from the germline V gene. CDR3 length: 15 amino acids. As DNA, the CDR3 is TGTGCCAGCAACGAAGGTGCTAGAACCTACAATGAGCAGTTCTTC. Its protein product is CASNEGARTYNEQFF.

This clone is a singleton in its sample. The rearrangement joins TRBV6-4 to TRBJ1-3, with a tentative D call TRBD1 (6 bases). Between the trimmed V and J ends, which lost 6 bases and 5 bases, there was a span of 11 bases. The germline CDR1 and CDR2 sequences are MRHNA and SNTAGT. CDR3 length equals 13 residues. CDR3 coding DNA: TGTGCCAGCAGAGGGGGTACCAGAAACACCATATATTTT. It is translated as CASRGGTRNTIYF.

V is TRBV14 and J is TRBJ2-3; TRBD1 might be the D (6 bases). The CDR3 is 18 amino acids. Trimming shortened V by 4 bases and J by 2 bases, and 22 bases separated the two germline ends. Germline values: CDR1 SGHDN, CDR2 FVKESK. The CDR3 DNA reads TGTGCCAGCAGCCGATGGACAGTGACCCAAACGATCACAGATACGCAGTATTTT. Its translation is CASSRWTVTQTITDTQYF.

This clone was observed a few times. The genes are TRBV28 and TRBJ2-3; D perhaps matches TRBD2 (6 bases). CDR1 is MDHEN and CDR2 is SYDVKM in the germline V gene. The CDR3 loop spans 15 amino acids. Trimming took 3 bases from V and 3 from J, leaving 13 bases between them. The CDR3 loop is CASSLGGIRTDTQYF. The CDR3 nucleotides read TGTGCCAGCAGTTTGGGCGGGATAAGGACAGATACGCAGTATTTT.

The chain is built from TRBV5-4 and TRBJ2-1; 14 bases agree with TRBD2. Germline-derived CDR1 and CDR2 are SGHNT and YYREEE (reference sequence). J gave up 6 bases and V 3 bases, and 8 bases lay outside the gene matches. The CDR3 sequence is 17 residues long. DNA of the CDR3: TGTGCCAGCAGCTCCCAAAAGACTAGCGGGAGGGGCAATGAGCAGTTCTTC. Protein product: CASSSQKTSGRGNEQFF. The full variable domain, with the rest looked up from reference TRBV5-4 and TRBJ2-1, is ETGVTQSPTHLIKTRGQQVTLRCSSQSGHNTVSWYQQALGQGPQFIFQYYREEENGRGNFPPRFSGLQFPNYSSELNVNALELDDSALYLCASSSQKTSGRGNEQFFGPGTRLTVL.

The rearrangement uses TRBV7-2 and TRBJ2-3; 10 nucleotides agree with TRBD2. The CDR3 sequence is 17 residues long. CDR1 and CDR2 (germline): SGHTA, FQGNSA. V shed 5 bases, J shed 2 bases, and the junction held 10 bases outside the gene matches. The CDR3, as DNA: TGTGCCAGCAGCCTAGGGATACTAGCGGGGAACACAGATACGCAGTATTTT. Its translation: CASSLGILAGNTDTQYF. The full variable domain, in which reference TRBV7-2 and TRBJ2-3 provide the parts outside the CDR3, is GAGVSQSPSNKVTEKGKDVELRCDPISGHTALYWYRQSLGQGLEFLIYFQGNSAPDKSGLPSDRFSAERTGGSVSTLTIQRTQQEDSAVYLCASSLGILAGNTDTQYFGPGTRLTVL.